One and the same sample provided the 3 T cell receptor beta chains below, sequenced in a study of blood T cell repertoires in COVID-19. This table comes from immunoSEQ multiplex PCR, and its TCRdb copy is limited to in-frame clones, with some not included. The table lists about 270,000 clones, approximately 84% of them singletons. Specimen: peripheral blood. The receptor source for this set is a human donor with COVID-19, enrolled during active disease. The donor label of this sample is uncertain.

In this sample, this clone turned up a few times. The rearrangement uses TRBV5-1 and TRBJ1-3; D not resolved. Germline lookup yields CDR1 SGHRS and CDR2 YFSETQ. CDR3 length equals 15 residues. Trimming took off 0 bases at V and 2 bases at J, with 9 bases between the two ends. The CDR3 nucleotides are TGCGCCAGCAGCTTGGCCGGGGTACCTGGAAACACCATATATTTT. The encoded protein is CASSLAGVPGNTIYF.

The CDR3 spells CASSLGAGPGETEAFF. The CDR3 DNA is TGTGCCAGCAGCTTGGGGGCCGGGCCCGGGGAAACTGAAGCTTTCTTT. The chain combines TRBV5-4 with TRBJ1-1; no definite D call. Trimming pared 0 bases from V and 5 bases from J, leaving 17 bases between. Germline V gene data show CDR1 as SGHNT and CDR2 as YYREEE (reference sequence). The CDR3 is 16 residues long. The full variable domain, its missing parts supplied by reference TRBV5-4 and TRBJ1-1, is ETGVTQSPTHLIKTRGQQVTLRCSSQSGHNTVSWYQQALGQGPQFIFQYYREEENGRGNFPPRFSGLQFPNYSSELNVNALELDDSALYLCASSLGAGPGETEAFFGQGTRLTVV.

This clone was recorded only once. CDR3 coding DNA: TGTGCCAGCAGTTTGGGTAGCGCCCAGTACTTC. It specifies CASSLGSAQYF. V is TRBV12-3 or TRBV12-4 and J is TRBJ2-5, with D possibly being TRBD2 (5 bases). Trimming removed 3 bases at V and 9 bases at J, with 8 bases between. The CDR3 sequence is 11 residues long.